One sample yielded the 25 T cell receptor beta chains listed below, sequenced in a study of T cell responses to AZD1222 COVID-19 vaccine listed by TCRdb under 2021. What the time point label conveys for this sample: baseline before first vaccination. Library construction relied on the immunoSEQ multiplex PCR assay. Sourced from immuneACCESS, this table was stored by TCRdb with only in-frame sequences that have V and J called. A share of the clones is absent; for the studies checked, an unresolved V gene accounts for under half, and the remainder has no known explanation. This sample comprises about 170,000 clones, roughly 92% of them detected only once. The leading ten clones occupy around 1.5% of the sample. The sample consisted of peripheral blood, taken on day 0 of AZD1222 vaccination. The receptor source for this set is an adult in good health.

CDR3 protein: CASRLDSPYEQYF. As DNA, the CDR3 is TGCGCCAGCAGGCTTGACAGCCCCTACGAGCAGTACTTC. This chain links TRBV5-1 with TRBJ2-7, with TRBD1 as a possible D gene (5 bases). Germline CDR1 is SGHRS and CDR2 is YFSETQ. The CDR3 is 13 amino acids. Trimming pared 5 bases from V and 2 bases from J, leaving 11 bases between.

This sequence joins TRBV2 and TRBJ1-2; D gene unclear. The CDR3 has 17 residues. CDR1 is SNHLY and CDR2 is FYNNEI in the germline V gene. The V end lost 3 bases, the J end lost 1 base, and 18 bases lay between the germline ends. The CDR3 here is CASSDVRTANNNYGYTF. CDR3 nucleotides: TGTGCCAGCAGTGACGTCAGAACAGCTAATAATAACTATGGCTACACCTTC.

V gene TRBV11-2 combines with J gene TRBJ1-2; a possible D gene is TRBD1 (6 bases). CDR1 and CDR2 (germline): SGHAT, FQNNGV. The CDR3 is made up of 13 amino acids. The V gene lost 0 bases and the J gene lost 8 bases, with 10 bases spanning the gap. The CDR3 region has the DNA TGTGCCAGCAGCTTAGACAGGGGACGGGGCTACACCTTC. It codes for CASSLDRGRGYTF.

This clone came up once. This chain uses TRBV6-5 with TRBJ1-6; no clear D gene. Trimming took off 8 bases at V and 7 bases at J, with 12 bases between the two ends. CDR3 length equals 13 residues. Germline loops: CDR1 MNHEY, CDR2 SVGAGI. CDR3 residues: CASAPLGNSPLHF. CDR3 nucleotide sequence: TGTGCCAGCGCACCTCTCGGCAATTCACCCCTCCACTTT.

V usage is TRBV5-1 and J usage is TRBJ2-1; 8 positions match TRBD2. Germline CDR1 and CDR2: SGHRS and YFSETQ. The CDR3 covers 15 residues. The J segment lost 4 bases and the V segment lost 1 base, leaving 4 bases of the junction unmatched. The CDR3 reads CASSLPGGIYNEQFF. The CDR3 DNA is TGCGCCAGCAGCTTGCCGGGAGGGATATACAATGAGCAGTTCTTC.

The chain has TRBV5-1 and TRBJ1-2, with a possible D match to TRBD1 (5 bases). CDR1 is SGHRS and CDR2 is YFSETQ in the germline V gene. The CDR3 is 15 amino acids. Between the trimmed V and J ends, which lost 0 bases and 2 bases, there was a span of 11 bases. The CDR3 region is CASSLGAGRNYGYTF. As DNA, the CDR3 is TGCGCCAGCAGCTTGGGGGCAGGGAGGAACTATGGCTACACCTTC.

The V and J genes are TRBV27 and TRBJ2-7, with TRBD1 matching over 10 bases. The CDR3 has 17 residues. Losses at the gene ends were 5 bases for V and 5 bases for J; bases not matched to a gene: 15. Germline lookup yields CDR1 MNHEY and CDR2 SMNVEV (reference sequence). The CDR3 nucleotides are TGTGCCAGCAGTCCTTACGAAGGAAGACAGGGGGCTGACGAGCAGTACTTC. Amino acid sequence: CASSPYEGRQGADEQYF.

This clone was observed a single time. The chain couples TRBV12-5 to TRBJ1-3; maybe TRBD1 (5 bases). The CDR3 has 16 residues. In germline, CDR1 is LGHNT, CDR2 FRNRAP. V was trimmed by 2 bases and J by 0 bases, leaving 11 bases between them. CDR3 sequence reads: CASGLNTGVSGNTIYF. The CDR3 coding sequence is TGTGCTAGTGGTTTGAATACAGGAGTCTCTGGAAACACCATATATTTT.

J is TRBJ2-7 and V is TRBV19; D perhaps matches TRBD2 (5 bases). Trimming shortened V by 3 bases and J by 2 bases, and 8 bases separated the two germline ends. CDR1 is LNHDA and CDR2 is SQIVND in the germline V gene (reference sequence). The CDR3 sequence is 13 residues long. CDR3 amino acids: CASSIRDPYEQYF. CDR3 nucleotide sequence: TGTGCCAGTAGTATCCGGGATCCCTACGAGCAGTACTTC.

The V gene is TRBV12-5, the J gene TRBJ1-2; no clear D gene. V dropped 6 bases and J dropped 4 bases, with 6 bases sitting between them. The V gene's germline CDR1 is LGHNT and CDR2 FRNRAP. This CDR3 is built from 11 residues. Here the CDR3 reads CASGEGYGYTF. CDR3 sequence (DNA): TGTGCTAGTGGGGAGGGCTATGGCTACACCTTC.

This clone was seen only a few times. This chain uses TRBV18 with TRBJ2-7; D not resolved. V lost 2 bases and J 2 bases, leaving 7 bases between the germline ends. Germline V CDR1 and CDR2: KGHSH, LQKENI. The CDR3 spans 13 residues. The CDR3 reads CASSPGSPYEQYF. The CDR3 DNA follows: TGTGCCAGCTCACCAGGATCCCCCTACGAGCAGTACTTC.

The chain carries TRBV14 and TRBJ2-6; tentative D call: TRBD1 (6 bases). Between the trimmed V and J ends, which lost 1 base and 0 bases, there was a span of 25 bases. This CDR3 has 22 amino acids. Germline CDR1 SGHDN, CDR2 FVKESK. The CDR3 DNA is TGTGCCAGCAGCCAAGCCGGTTTTGTCCGGACAGCCTGGGACTCTGGGGCCAACGTCCTGACTTTC. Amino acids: CASSQAGFVRTAWDSGANVLTF.

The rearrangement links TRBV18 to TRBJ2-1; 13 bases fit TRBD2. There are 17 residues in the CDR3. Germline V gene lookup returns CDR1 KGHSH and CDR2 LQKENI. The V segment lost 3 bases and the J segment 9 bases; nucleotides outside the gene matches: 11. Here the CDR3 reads CASSPPGGLAGVGEQFF. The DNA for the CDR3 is TGTGCCAGCTCACCGCCTGGTGGACTAGCGGGAGTTGGTGAGCAGTTCTTC.

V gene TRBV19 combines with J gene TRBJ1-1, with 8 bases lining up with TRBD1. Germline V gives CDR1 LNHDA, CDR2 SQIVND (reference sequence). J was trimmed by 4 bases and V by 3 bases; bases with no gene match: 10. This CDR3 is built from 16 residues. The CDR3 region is CASSIYRTGRTTEAFF. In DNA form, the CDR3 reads TGTGCCAGTAGTATTTATAGGACAGGGAGGACCACTGAAGCTTTCTTT.

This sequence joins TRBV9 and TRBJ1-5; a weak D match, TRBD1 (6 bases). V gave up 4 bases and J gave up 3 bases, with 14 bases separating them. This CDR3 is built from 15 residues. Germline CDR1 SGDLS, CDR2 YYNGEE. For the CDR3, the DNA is TGTGCCAGCAGCTTAAGGGGGGGGTTCAATCAGCCCCAGCATTTT. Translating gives CASSLRGGFNQPQHF.

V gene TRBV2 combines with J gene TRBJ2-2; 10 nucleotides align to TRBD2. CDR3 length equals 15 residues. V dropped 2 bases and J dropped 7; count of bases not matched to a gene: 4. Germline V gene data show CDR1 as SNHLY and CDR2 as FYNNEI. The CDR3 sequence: CASSELGLANGELFF. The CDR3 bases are TGTGCCAGCAGTGAACTGGGACTAGCGAACGGGGAGCTGTTTTTT.

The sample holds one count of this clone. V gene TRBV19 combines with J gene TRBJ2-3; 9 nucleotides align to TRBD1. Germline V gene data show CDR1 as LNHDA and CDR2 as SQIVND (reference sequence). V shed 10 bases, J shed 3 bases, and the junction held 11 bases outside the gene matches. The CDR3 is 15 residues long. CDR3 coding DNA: TGTGCCACCTACTCCAGGGGACAGGGAACAGATACGCAGTATTTT. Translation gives CATYSRGQGTDTQYF.

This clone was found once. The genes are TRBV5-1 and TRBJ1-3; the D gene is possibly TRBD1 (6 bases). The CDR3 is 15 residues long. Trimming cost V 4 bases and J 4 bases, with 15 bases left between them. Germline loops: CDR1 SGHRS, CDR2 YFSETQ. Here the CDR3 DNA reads TGCGCCAGCAGCCTACAGGGAGAATTGGGAAACACCATATATTTT. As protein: CASSLQGELGNTIYF.

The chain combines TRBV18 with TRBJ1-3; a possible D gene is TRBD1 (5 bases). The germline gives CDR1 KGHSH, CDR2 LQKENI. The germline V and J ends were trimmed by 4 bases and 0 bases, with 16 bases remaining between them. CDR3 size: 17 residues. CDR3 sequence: CASSHISQGSSGNTIYF. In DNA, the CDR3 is TGTGCCAGCTCACACATCTCCCAGGGTAGCTCTGGAAACACCATATATTTT.

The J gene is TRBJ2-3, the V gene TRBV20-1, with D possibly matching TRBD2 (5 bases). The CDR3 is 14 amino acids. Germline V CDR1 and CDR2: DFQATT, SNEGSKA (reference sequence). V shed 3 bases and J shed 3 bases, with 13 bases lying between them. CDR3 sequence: CSASRRRRTDTQYF. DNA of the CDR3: TGCAGTGCTAGTAGGAGGAGAAGAACAGATACGCAGTATTTT.

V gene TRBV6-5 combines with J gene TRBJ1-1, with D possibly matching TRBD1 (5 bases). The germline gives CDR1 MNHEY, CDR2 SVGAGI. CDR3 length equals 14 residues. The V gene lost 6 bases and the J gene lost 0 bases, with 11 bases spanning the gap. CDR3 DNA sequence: TGTGCCAGCAGCCCGGGACTTCTGAACACTGAAGCTTTCTTT. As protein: CASSPGLLNTEAFF.

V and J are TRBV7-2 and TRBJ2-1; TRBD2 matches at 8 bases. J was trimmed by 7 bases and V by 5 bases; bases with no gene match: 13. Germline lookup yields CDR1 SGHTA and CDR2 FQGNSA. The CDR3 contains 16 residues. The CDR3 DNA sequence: TGTGCCAGCAGCACCTCCGGGACTAGATTAGAAAATGAGCAGTTCTTC. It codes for CASSTSGTRLENEQFF.

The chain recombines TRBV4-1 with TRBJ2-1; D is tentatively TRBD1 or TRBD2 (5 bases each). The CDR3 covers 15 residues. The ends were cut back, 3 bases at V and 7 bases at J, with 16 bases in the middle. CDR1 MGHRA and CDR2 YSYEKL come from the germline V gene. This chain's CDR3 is CASSHPNLGGNEQFF. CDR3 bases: TGCGCCAGCAGCCATCCAAACCTTGGGGGAAATGAGCAGTTCTTC.

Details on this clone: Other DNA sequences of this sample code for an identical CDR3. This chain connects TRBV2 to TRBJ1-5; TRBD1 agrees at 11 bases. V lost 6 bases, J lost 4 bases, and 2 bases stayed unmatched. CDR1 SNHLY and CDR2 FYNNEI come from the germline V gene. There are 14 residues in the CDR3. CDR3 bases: TGTGCCAGCAGCGGGACAGGGGGAAATCAGCCCCAGCATTTT. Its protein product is CASSGTGGNQPQHF.

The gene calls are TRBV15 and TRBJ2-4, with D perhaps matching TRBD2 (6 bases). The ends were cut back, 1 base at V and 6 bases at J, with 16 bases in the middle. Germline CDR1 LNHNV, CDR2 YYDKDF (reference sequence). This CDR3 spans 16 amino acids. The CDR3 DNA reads TGTGCCACCAGCAGAGGCGGGGTGGCGTTGTTAAACATTCAGTACTTC. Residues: CATSRGGVALLNIQYF.